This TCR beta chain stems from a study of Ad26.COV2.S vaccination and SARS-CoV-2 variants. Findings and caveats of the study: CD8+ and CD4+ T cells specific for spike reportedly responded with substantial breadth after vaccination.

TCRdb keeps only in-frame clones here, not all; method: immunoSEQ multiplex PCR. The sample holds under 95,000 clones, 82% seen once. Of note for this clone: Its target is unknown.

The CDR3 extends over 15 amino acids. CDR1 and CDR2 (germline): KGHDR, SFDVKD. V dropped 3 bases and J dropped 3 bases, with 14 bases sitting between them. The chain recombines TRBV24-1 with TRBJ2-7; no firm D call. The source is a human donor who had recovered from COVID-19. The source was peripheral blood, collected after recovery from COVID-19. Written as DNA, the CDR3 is TGTGCCACCAGTGATGAATCGACTGGGCACTACGAGCAGTACTTC. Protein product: CATSDESTGHYEQYF.